This T cell receptor beta chain was captured by sequencing in a study of sequential checkpoint blockade in melanoma. Study-level background: First-line arms were nivolumab then ipilimumab, or the reverse, randomized 1:1.

Some clones are missing from TCRdb's copy, which holds only in-frame ones; the method was immunoSEQ multiplex PCR. The sample has roughly 4,000 clones, roughly 20% seen once. Trimming took 5 bases from V and 0 from J, leaving 14 bases between them. CDR1 and CDR2 (germline): MNHGY, SAAAGT. The CDR3 is made up of 16 amino acids. Treatment specified: randomized to nivolumab then ipilimumab (arm A) or the reverse (arm B). None of the patients previously received DNA-damaging chemotherapy. The chain links TRBV6-8 to TRBJ1-5; tentatively, D is TRBD1 (5 bases). Here the sequenced sample was tumor tissue (inferred from file names), taken from a patient given nivolumab and ipilimumab in sequence. This TCR derives from a human donor with melanoma. The CDR3 DNA reads as TGTGCCAGCAGTGATTTTAGGGGATTTAGCAATCAGCCCCAGCATTTT. Protein product: CASSDFRGFSNQPQHF.